This T cell receptor beta chain was sequenced during a study of shared clonotypes between healthy human individuals. Study findings and constraints: Owing to a small donor count, the genetic and exposure-history diversity represented was limited.

Sequenced by immunoSEQ multiplex PCR; TCRdb stores in-frame clones only, minus some. Of nearly 750,000 clones in the sample, 55% to 75% were seen once. This clone was recorded only once. Antigen unknown. With 0 bases removed from V and 15 bases from J, the gap between germline ends came to 24 bases. Germline V gives CDR1 MNHEY, CDR2 SVGAGI. The CDR3 totals 16 residues. This sequence joins TRBV6-5 and TRBJ2-1, with D perhaps matching TRBD2 (6 bases). Sequences were obtained from memory CD4+ T cells sorted from blood. Subset here: CD45RA-negative fraction. This clonotype originated in a woman younger than 45 in good health. The CDR3 is CASSYSFGDSGGRPFF. Written as DNA, the CDR3 is TGTGCCAGCAGTTACTCGTTCGGTGATAGCGGAGGGCGGCCGTTCTTC.